One and the same sample provided the 17 T cell receptor beta chains below, sequenced in a study of blood T cell repertoires in COVID-19. The table came from immunoSEQ multiplex PCR; TCRdb's copy has only in-frame clones and leaves some out. The sample contains some 110,000 clones, 76% of which appear only once. The sample comprised peripheral blood. The receptors were sampled from a man aged 80 or over with COVID-19, enrolled during active disease.

The V and J genes are TRBV12-5 and TRBJ2-1; TRBD2 agrees at 8 bases. Germline trimming cut 6 bases from V and 0 bases from J; bases unmatched to any gene: 7. Looked up from germline, CDR1 is LGHNT and CDR2 is FRNRAP. This CDR3 is built from 16 residues. The CDR3 is CASGFIAGSSYNEQFF. The CDR3 coding sequence is TGTGCTAGTGGCTTCATAGCGGGAAGCTCCTACAATGAGCAGTTCTTC.

This chain links TRBV10-3 with TRBJ1-2; D is unclear. V was pared by 7 bases and J by 4 bases, with 7 bases between. CDR1 and CDR2 from the germline V gene are ENHRY and SYGVKD. The CDR3 covers 11 residues. The CDR3 nucleotides are TGTGCCATCATGGAGACCTATGGCTACACCTTC. Translation gives CAIMETYGYTF.

The rearrangement joins TRBV29-1 to TRBJ1-4, with D possibly TRBD1 on 5 matching bases. The CDR3 extends over 13 amino acids. Trimming removed 2 bases at V and 6 bases at J, with 10 bases between. The germline CDR1 and CDR2 sequences are SQVTM and ANQGSEA. CDR3 protein: CSVESPGDEKLFF. CDR3 sequence (DNA): TGCAGCGTTGAATCCCCGGGGGATGAAAAACTGTTTTTT.

V is TRBV27 and J is TRBJ2-7; 7 positions agree with TRBD2. V shed 1 base, J shed 0 bases, and the junction held 3 bases outside the gene matches. This CDR3 comprises 15 residues. The germline V gene has CDR1 MNHEY and CDR2 SMNVEV (reference sequence). The chain's CDR3 is CASSLYGGYSYEQYF. CDR3 DNA sequence: TGTGCCAGCAGTTTATACGGGGGGTACTCCTACGAGCAGTACTTC.

The chain joins TRBV4-3 to TRBJ2-2; the D gene is possibly TRBD2 (6 bases). Germline CDR1 LGHNA, CDR2 YSLEER. The CDR3 loop spans 17 amino acids. Trimming took off 3 bases at V and 6 bases at J, with 20 bases between the two ends. In DNA form, the CDR3 reads TGCGCCAGCAGCCACCAACTGCTCGGGAGTAAGGCCGGGGAGCTGTTTTTT. Its protein product is CASSHQLLGSKAGELFF.

The chain uses TRBV9 and TRBJ1-1, with 9 bases that match TRBD1. Trimming took 0 bases from V and 9 from J; bases not matched to a gene: 3. There are 13 residues in the CDR3. From germline, CDR1 is SGDLS and CDR2 YYNGEE. The CDR3 nucleotides are TGTGCCAGCAGCGTAGACGGACAGGGGAAAGCTTTCTTT. Translated, it gives CASSVDGQGKAFF. Drawing the rest from reference TRBV9 and TRBJ1-1, the complete variable domain is DSGVTQTPKHLITATGQRVTLRCSPRSGDLSVYWYQQSLDQGLQFLIQYYNGEERAKGNILERFSAQQFPDLHSELNLSSLELGDSALYFCASSVDGQGKAFFGQGTRLTVV.

CDR3 bases: TGCGCCAGCAGCGCCGGGACAAGTAGCTCTGGGGCCAACGTCCTGACTTTC. It encodes CASSAGTSSSGANVLTF. This chain links TRBV10-2 with TRBJ2-6, with a weak D call TRBD1 (6 bases). Looked up from germline, CDR1 is WSHSY and CDR2 is SAAADI. V lost 6 bases to trimming and J lost 0 bases, with 15 bases between them. This CDR3 is built from 17 residues.

This clone has only a few counts. The chain links TRBV19 to TRBJ1-5, with a weak D call TRBD1 (5 bases). Per germline, CDR1 LNHDA and CDR2 SQIVND (reference sequence). The CDR3 totals 13 residues. Between the trimmed V and J ends, which lost 6 bases and 4 bases, there was a span of 10 bases. Here the CDR3 reads CASRPGLNQPQHF. The CDR3 nucleotides are TGTGCCAGTAGGCCAGGGCTTAATCAGCCCCAGCATTTT.

This chain uses TRBV9 with TRBJ1-5, with a possible D match to TRBD1 (5 bases). This CDR3 has 14 amino acids. V was clipped by 0 bases and J by 6 bases, with 10 bases between them. CDR1 and CDR2 (germline): SGDLS, YYNGEE. The CDR3 is CASSVAGLGQPQHF. The CDR3 DNA follows: TGTGCCAGCAGCGTAGCAGGGTTGGGTCAGCCCCAGCATTTT.

The chain joins TRBV5-4 to TRBJ2-2, with TRBD1 matching over 10 bases. CDR1 SGHNT and CDR2 YYREEE come from the germline V gene (reference sequence). V was clipped by 0 bases and J by 7 bases; unmatched bases: 6. The CDR3 runs to 16 residues. In DNA, the CDR3 is TGTGCCAGCAGCTTGGGACAGGGGGCTATGGGCGGGGAGCTGTTTTTT. This translates into CASSLGQGAMGGELFF.

The J gene is TRBJ1-6, the V gene TRBV19; D is uncertain. The CDR3 has 14 residues. CDR1 and CDR2 from the germline V gene are LNHDA and SQIVND (reference sequence). Deletions cut 9 bases from V and 3 bases from J, with 12 bases between. The CDR3 reads CASSLPGYNSPLHF. The DNA for the CDR3 is TGTGCCAGCTCTTTGCCCGGCTATAATTCACCCCTCCACTTT.

CDR3 amino acids: CASSLGSWTPRGAFF. The CDR3 DNA reads as TGTGCCAGCAGTTTAGGGTCCTGGACTCCCCGAGGGGCTTTCTTT. This chain links TRBV28 with TRBJ1-1; D remains ambiguous. The germline V gene has CDR1 MDHEN and CDR2 SYDVKM. Trimming took 2 bases from V and 11 from J, leaving 21 bases between them. There are 15 residues in the CDR3. Supplemented by reference TRBV28 and TRBJ1-1, the full variable domain reads DVKVTQSSRYLVKRTGEKVFLECVQDMDHENMFWYRQDPGLGLRLIYFSYDVKMKEKGDIPEGYSVSREKKERFSLILESASTNQTSMYLCASSLGSWTPRGAFFGQGTRLTVV.

The genes are TRBV5-8 and TRBJ1-1; D unclear. Germline lookup yields CDR1 SGHTS and CDR2 YDEGEE. V lost 0 bases and J lost 1, with 4 bases in between. The CDR3 spans 13 residues. In DNA form, the CDR3 reads TGTGCCAGCAGCTTGGCTCCGAACACTGAAGCTTTCTTT. Its translation: CASSLAPNTEAFF. The whole variable domain, remainder taken from reference TRBV5-8 and TRBJ1-1, is EAGVTQSPTHLIKTRGQQATLRCSPISGHTSVYWYQQALGLGLQFLLWYDEGEERNRGNFPPRFSGRQFPNYSSELNVNALELEDSALYLCASSLAPNTEAFFGQGTRLTVV.

This clone was seen a single time. The J gene is TRBJ2-2, the V gene TRBV4-2; 7 bases line up with TRBD2. The CDR3 runs 15 residues. Germline CDR1 is LGHNA and CDR2 is YNFKEQ. Trimming removed 3 bases from V and 4 bases from J; junction bases left unmatched: 5. CDR3 sequence: CASSHTGTTTGELFF. The CDR3 bases are TGTGCCAGCAGCCACACCGGGACTACCACCGGGGAGCTGTTTTTT.

The V and J genes are TRBV12-3 or TRBV12-4 and TRBJ1-2; TRBD1 matches at 7 bases. There are 13 residues in the CDR3. Germline trimming cut 6 bases from V and 3 bases from J; bases unmatched to any gene: 4. CDR3 sequence: CASSGQVDYGYTF. DNA for the CDR3: TGTGCCAGCAGCGGACAGGTGGACTATGGCTACACCTTC.

The chain employs TRBV28 and TRBJ2-7, with 8 bases aligning to TRBD1. Germline lookup yields CDR1 MDHEN and CDR2 SYDVKM. The CDR3 covers 14 residues. Germline trimming cut 5 bases from V and 6 bases from J; bases unmatched to any gene: 9. The CDR3 sequence is CASSVRQGKFEQYF. DNA for the CDR3: TGTGCCAGCAGTGTACGACAGGGGAAATTCGAGCAGTACTTC.

The chain links TRBV28 to TRBJ1-5, with D perhaps TRBD1 (6 bases). CDR1 and CDR2 from the germline V gene are MDHEN and SYDVKM. The CDR3 has 12 amino acids. Trimming left V 8 bases short and J 4 bases short, with 9 bases between. The CDR3 DNA follows: TGTGCCAGCGGGAGGGGGAATCAGCCCCAGCATTTT. It specifies CASGRGNQPQHF.